The present T cell receptor (beta chain) was sequenced within a study of T cells in narcolepsy. The ends lost 4 bases at V and 2 bases at J; junction bases unmatched: 4. The CDR3 covers 15 residues. CDR1 and CDR2 (germline): MGHDK, SYGVNS. Clones were read by immunoSEQ multiplex PCR, and TCRdb kept only the in-frame ones, dropping some. The data contain about 30,000 clones, around 83% of them seen just once; the ten biggest clones take up more than 0.9%. The clonotype comes from a human donor with narcolepsy. Sequenced sample: CD45RA- memory CD4+ T cells from PBMCs. The chain couples TRBV25-1 to TRBJ2-5; 10 positions match TRBD1. The CDR3 nucleotides read TGTGCCAGCAGTGCGGGGGACAGGGGACAAGAGACCCAGTACTTC. This codes for CASSAGDRGQETQYF.